These 20 T cell receptor beta chains originate from one sample sequenced in a study of OX40 agonist ivuxolimab in advanced cancers. Measured with immunoSEQ multiplex PCR; TCRdb has only the in-frame clones, and not every one. The repertoire consists of 52,000 or so clones, with approximately 86% occurring once and the leading ten covering around 10%. The sequencing here drew on CD4+ or CD8+ T cells sorted from blood, taken in a trial of the OX40 agonist ivuxolimab. These receptors all come from an adult with an advanced solid tumor such as melanoma, head and neck, liver or kidney cancer.

V and J are TRBV11-2 and TRBJ2-7, with TRBD2 matching 7 bases. The J segment lost 3 bases and the V segment lost 2 bases, leaving 10 bases of the junction unmatched. The CDR3 sequence is 16 residues long. The V gene's germline CDR1 is SGHAT and CDR2 FQNNGV. The CDR3 loop is CASSLYSGGSIYEQYF. In DNA, the CDR3 is TGTGCCAGCAGCTTATATTCCGGCGGGAGTATCTACGAGCAGTACTTC.

This clone showed up just once. The rearrangement uses TRBV28 and TRBJ1-3; the D gene is possibly TRBD1 (5 bases). Trimming left V 4 bases short and J 0 bases short, with 13 bases between. This CDR3 has 16 residues. Germline values: CDR1 MDHEN, CDR2 SYDVKM. CDR3 sequence: CASSSDILSSGNTIYF. For the CDR3, the DNA is TGTGCCAGCAGTTCGGACATCCTGAGCTCTGGAAACACCATATATTTT.

The chain has TRBV5-1 and TRBJ1-2; D perhaps matches TRBD1 (5 bases). Trimming removed 0 bases at V and 6 bases at J, with 9 bases between. The CDR3 has 13 residues. CDR1 is SGHRS and CDR2 is YFSETQ in the germline V gene. For the CDR3, the DNA is TGCGCCAGCAGCTTGGGCAGGGCTGATGGCTACACCTTC. Translated: CASSLGRADGYTF.

This clone was picked up one time. The chain joins TRBV19 to TRBJ2-7; maybe TRBD1 (5 bases). Germline assignment: CDR1 LNHDA and CDR2 SQIVND (reference sequence). CDR3 length: 14 amino acids. V was pared by 0 bases and J by 6 bases, with 12 bases between. The CDR3 protein is CASSIEAGISEQYF. CDR3 sequence (DNA): TGTGCCAGTAGTATAGAAGCAGGGATAAGCGAGCAGTACTTC.

This rearrangement joins TRBV28 to TRBJ2-7, with D possibly TRBD2 on 5 matching bases. The CDR3 has 15 amino acids. V was cut by 8 bases and J by 3 bases, with 20 bases left in between. Germline values: CDR1 MDHEN, CDR2 SYDVKM. The CDR3 is CASPPSRAPFYEQYF. The CDR3 nucleotides are TGTGCCAGCCCCCCATCGCGGGCCCCTTTCTACGAGCAGTACTTC.

This clone was picked up one time. The J gene is TRBJ2-5, the V gene TRBV10-2; D remains ambiguous. The germline gives CDR1 WSHSY, CDR2 SAAADI. The length of the CDR3 is 16 residues. V was clipped by 6 bases and J by 5 bases, with 22 bases between them. The CDR3 reads CASSPITGQQTETQYF. In nucleotides, the CDR3 is TGCGCCAGCAGCCCCATTACGGGCCAACAGACGGAGACCCAGTACTTC.

The J gene is TRBJ2-4, the V gene TRBV5-1, with D possibly being TRBD2 (6 bases). CDR3 length: 14 amino acids. Deletions cut 0 bases from V and 9 bases from J, with 13 bases between. Germline CDR1 SGHRS, CDR2 YFSETQ. DNA of the CDR3: TGCGCCAGCAGCTTGGGGGACTTCCCTGGCATTCAGTACTTC. It codes for CASSLGDFPGIQYF.

The chain has TRBV19 and TRBJ2-5; TRBD1 aligns across 10 bases. V lost 1 base, J lost 4 bases, and 3 bases stayed unmatched. The CDR3 runs to 15 residues. Germline-derived CDR1 and CDR2 are LNHDA and SQIVND (reference sequence). The DNA for the CDR3 is TGTGCCAGTAGTATAGTGGGACAGGGGAGAGAGACCCAGTACTTC. It yields the protein CASSIVGQGRETQYF. The complete variable domain, with remaining parts taken from reference TRBV19 and TRBJ2-5, reads DGGITQSPKYLFRKEGQNVTLSCEQNLNHDAMYWYRQDPGQGLRLIYYSQIVNDFQKGDIAEGYSVSREKKESFPLTVTSAQKNPTAFYLCASSIVGQGRETQYFGPGTRLLVL.

The V gene is TRBV7-6, the J gene TRBJ2-7, with D possibly being TRBD1 (6 bases). The CDR3 contains 13 residues. Deletions cut 1 base from V and 3 bases from J, with 7 bases between. The germline V gene has CDR1 SGHVS and CDR2 FNYEAQ. The CDR3 protein is CASSLGTVYEQYF. The CDR3 DNA reads as TGTGCCAGCAGCTTAGGGACAGTCTACGAGCAGTACTTC.

The chain employs TRBV27 and TRBJ2-5, with 10 bases fitting TRBD2. Germline V gene data show CDR1 as MNHEY and CDR2 as SMNVEV (reference sequence). CDR3 size: 14 residues. The junction had 3 bases not matched to a gene; V was cut back by 6 bases and J by 2 bases. For the CDR3, the DNA is TGTGCCAGCAGCTCACTAGCGGGACAAGAGACCCAGTACTTC. Amino acids: CASSSLAGQETQYF.

This clone was seen just once. The V call is TRBV6-1, the J call TRBJ2-7, with D tentatively TRBD1 (6 bases). V dropped 5 bases and J dropped 4 bases, with 12 bases sitting between them. Germline values: CDR1 MNHNS, CDR2 SASEGT. This CDR3 contains 13 residues. The CDR3 nucleotides read TGTGCCAGCAGTCTAACAGGGAATTACGAGCAGTACTTC. It encodes CASSLTGNYEQYF.

The chain has TRBV27 and TRBJ2-3; either TRBD1 or TRBD2 may supply D (6 bases each). V was shortened by 5 bases and J by 8 bases, with 14 bases between the two germline ends. In germline, CDR1 is MNHEY, CDR2 SMNVEV (reference sequence). The CDR3 extends over 13 amino acids. CDR3 DNA sequence: TGTGCCAGCAGTAGGGGGGATTTGTGTACGCAGTATTTT. Its protein product is CASSRGDLCTQYF.

The CDR3 reads CASSQELEETQYF. CDR3 in DNA: TGCGCCAGCAGCCAAGAACTAGAAGAGACCCAGTACTTC. This sequence joins TRBV4-3 and TRBJ2-5; maybe TRBD2 (5 bases). The CDR3 is made up of 13 amino acids. The germline V gene encodes CDR1 LGHNA and CDR2 YSLEER. The V end lost 0 bases, the J end lost 3 bases, and 5 bases lay between the germline ends.

This chain links TRBV28 with TRBJ1-2; D is perhaps TRBD1 (5 bases). The V end lost 7 bases, the J end lost 1 base, and 13 bases lay between the germline ends. Per the germline V gene, CDR1 is MDHEN and CDR2 is SYDVKM. The CDR3 totals 14 residues. CDR3 protein: CASNDPGLNYGYTF. CDR3 in DNA: TGTGCCAGCAATGATCCGGGACTTAACTATGGCTACACCTTC.

The V gene is TRBV6-5, the J gene TRBJ2-1, with D perhaps TRBD2 (7 bases). With 5 bases removed from V and 2 bases from J, the gap between germline ends came to 13 bases. The CDR3 loop spans 15 amino acids. Looked up from germline, CDR1 is MNHEY and CDR2 is SVGAGI. CDR3 protein: CASSTGGLTYNEQFF. CDR3 DNA: TGTGCCAGCAGTACGGGGGGCCTCACCTACAATGAGCAGTTCTTC.

The V and J genes are TRBV25-1 and TRBJ2-1, with D possibly matching TRBD2 (7 bases). The CDR3 totals 14 residues. V was clipped by 3 bases and J by 6 bases, with 12 bases between them. Germline lookup yields CDR1 MGHDK and CDR2 SYGVNS. The CDR3 nucleotides read TGTGCCAGCAGTGAGGGGGGGGGCTTCAATGAGCAGTTCTTC. This codes for CASSEGGGFNEQFF. The whole variable domain, remainder taken from reference TRBV25-1 and TRBJ2-1, is EADIYQTPRYLVIGTGKKITLECSQTMGHDKMYWYQQDPGMELHLIHYSYGVNSTEKGDLSSESTVSRIRTEHFPLTLESARPSHTSQYLCASSEGGGFNEQFFGPGTRLTVL.

Only a few counts were recorded for this clone. The chain links TRBV6-1 to TRBJ2-1; 7 bases align to TRBD2. The germline V gene has CDR1 MNHNS and CDR2 SASEGT. V lost 3 bases, J lost 7 bases, and 9 bases stayed unmatched. The CDR3 is 15 amino acids. The CDR3 DNA follows: TGTGCCAGCAGTGAGGTGGGCGGGAGTGGGAATGAGCAGTTCTTC. This encodes CASSEVGGSGNEQFF.

The V call is TRBV28, the J call TRBJ1-2; D possibly corresponds to TRBD1 (5 bases). V dropped 3 bases and J dropped 6 bases, with 14 bases sitting between them. Germline values: CDR1 MDHEN, CDR2 SYDVKM. CDR3 length: 14 amino acids. DNA for the CDR3: TGTGCCAGCAGTTTCGTCCAAGGGGCGGATGGCTACACCTTC. It encodes CASSFVQGADGYTF.

The chain recombines TRBV18 with TRBJ2-2; maybe TRBD1 (6 bases). V lost 3 bases and J lost 4, with 24 bases in between. CDR3 length equals 19 residues. Per the germline V gene, CDR1 is KGHSH and CDR2 is LQKENI. The CDR3 DNA sequence: TGTGCCAGCTCACCGGCAGACAGGACGGACCCTTTAGGCACCGGGGAGCTGTTTTTT. Its protein product is CASSPADRTDPLGTGELFF.

The rearrangement links TRBV19 to TRBJ2-1, with D perhaps matching TRBD1 or TRBD2 (6 bases each). V dropped 4 bases and J dropped 8 bases, with 12 bases sitting between them. The CDR3 totals 13 residues. Germline assignment: CDR1 LNHDA and CDR2 SQIVND (reference sequence). The DNA of the CDR3 is TGTGCCAGTAGTAAGGGGGGATGGGATGAGCAGTTCTTC. This encodes CASSKGGWDEQFF.